The 4 T cell receptor beta chains given below trace back to one sample, sequenced in a study of blood T cell repertoires in COVID-19. Produced via immunoSEQ multiplex PCR; TCRdb's table is partial and in-frame only. The data show 98,000 or so clones, around 90% seen once. The sequencing input was peripheral blood. The receptors were sampled from a human donor in a cohort sampled during active COVID-19.

The chain employs TRBV12-3 or TRBV12-4 and TRBJ1-1; D perhaps matches TRBD1 (5 bases). There are 11 residues in the CDR3. Trimming pared 6 bases from V and 8 bases from J, leaving 10 bases between. As DNA, the CDR3 is TGTGCCAGCAGCGGCAACAGGGAAGCTTTCTTT. Translating it yields CASSGNREAFF.

This chain uses TRBV7-9 with TRBJ1-2, with a weak D call TRBD1 (6 bases). In germline, CDR1 is SEHNR, CDR2 FQNEAQ (reference sequence). The CDR3 covers 12 residues. Deletions cut 6 bases from V and 7 bases from J, with 12 bases between. The CDR3 DNA reads TGTGCCAGCAGGCCGGTACAGGGTGGCTACACCTTC. Translation gives CASRPVQGGYTF.

The V and J genes are TRBV7-9 and TRBJ2-7, with TRBD1 matching 9 bases. The V gene end was trimmed by 2 bases and the J gene end by 4 bases; junction bases not matched to a gene: 3. Germline CDR1 and CDR2: SEHNR and FQNEAQ (reference sequence). The CDR3 contains 14 residues. CDR3 nucleotide sequence: TGTGCCAGCAGCTTACGGACAGGGGAGTACGAGCAGTACTTC. It is translated as CASSLRTGEYEQYF.

The gene calls are TRBV6-1 and TRBJ2-5; D unresolved. This CDR3 is built from 15 residues. V was trimmed by 1 base and J by 2 bases, leaving 11 bases between them. Germline CDR1 MNHNS, CDR2 SASEGT. The CDR3 loop is CASSEEWAKQETQYF. CDR3 in DNA: TGTGCCAGCAGTGAAGAATGGGCTAAACAAGAGACCCAGTACTTC.